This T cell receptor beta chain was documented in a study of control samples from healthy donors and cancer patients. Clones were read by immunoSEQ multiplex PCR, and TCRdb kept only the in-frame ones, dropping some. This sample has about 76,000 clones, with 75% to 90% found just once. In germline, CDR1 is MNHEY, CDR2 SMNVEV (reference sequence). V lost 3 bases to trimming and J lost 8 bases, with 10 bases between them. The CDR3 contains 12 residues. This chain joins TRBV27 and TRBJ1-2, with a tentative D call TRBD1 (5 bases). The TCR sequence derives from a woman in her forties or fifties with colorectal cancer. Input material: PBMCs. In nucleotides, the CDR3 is TGTGCCAGCAGTTTGGCAGGGCGCGGCTACACCTTC. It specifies CASSLAGRGYTF.